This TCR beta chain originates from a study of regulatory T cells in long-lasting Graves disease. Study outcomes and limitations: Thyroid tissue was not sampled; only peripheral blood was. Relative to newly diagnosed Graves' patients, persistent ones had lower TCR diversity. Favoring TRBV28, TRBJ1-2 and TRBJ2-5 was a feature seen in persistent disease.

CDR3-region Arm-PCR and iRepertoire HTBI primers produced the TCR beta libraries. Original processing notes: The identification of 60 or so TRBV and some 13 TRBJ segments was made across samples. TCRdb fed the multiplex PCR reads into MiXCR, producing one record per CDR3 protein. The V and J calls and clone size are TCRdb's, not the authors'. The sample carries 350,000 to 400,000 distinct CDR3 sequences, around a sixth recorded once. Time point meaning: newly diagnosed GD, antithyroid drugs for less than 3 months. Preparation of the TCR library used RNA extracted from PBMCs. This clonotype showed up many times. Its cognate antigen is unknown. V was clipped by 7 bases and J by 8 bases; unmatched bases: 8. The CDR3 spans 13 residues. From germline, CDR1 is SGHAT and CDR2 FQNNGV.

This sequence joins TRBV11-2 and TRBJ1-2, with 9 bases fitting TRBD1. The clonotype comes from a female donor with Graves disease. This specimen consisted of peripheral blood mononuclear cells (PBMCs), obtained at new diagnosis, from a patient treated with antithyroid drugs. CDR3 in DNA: TGTGCCAGCACTACAGGGGGCGGGGGGGGCTACACCTTC. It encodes CASTTGGGGGYTF.